This TCR beta chain is drawn from a study of blood T cell repertoires in COVID-19. The V end lost 0 bases, the J end lost 2 bases, and 5 bases lay between the germline ends. The germline gives CDR1 SGHTS, CDR2 YDEGEE. The CDR3 length is 13 residues. Here immunoSEQ multiplex PCR was the method, and the copy in TCRdb shows in-frame clones only, minus some. The table has about 140,000 clones, approximately 88% seen once. The TCR was taken from a woman in her forties or fifties with acute or convalescent COVID-19. The genes are TRBV5-8 and TRBJ2-5, with D tentatively TRBD1 (5 bases). Material: peripheral blood. The CDR3 region has the DNA TGTGCCAGCAGCTTGGGACAGCAAGAGACCCAGTACTTC. This encodes CASSLGQQETQYF.